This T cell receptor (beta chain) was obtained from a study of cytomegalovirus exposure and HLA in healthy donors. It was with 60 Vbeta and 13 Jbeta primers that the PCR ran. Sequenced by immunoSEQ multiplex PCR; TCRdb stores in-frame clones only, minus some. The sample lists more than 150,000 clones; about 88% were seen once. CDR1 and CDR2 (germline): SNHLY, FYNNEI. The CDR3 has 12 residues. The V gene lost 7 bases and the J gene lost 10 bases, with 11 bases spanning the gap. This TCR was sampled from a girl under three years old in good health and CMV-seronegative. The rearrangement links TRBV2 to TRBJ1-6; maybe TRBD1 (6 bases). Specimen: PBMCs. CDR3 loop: CASNLQGSPLHF. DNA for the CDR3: TGTGCCAGCAACCTACAGGGATCACCCCTCCACTTT.